This TCR beta chain derives from a study of vaccination and CD4 T cells after COVID-19. As for treatment: roughly 11-day PBMC culture with coronavirus spike peptide pools or control peptides (ViraFEST assay). As concerns this clonotype: The antigen remains undetermined.

Sequencing of the DNA from cultured CD4+ T cells was carried out with the Oncomine TCR Beta short-read assay. Cultured CD4+ T cells yielded the extracted genomic DNA. TCRdb re-analysed the PCR reads in MiXCR, keeping a single row per CDR3 protein. This table has approximately 21,000 distinct CDR3 sequences, over 45% appearing once. The CDR3 loop spans 16 amino acids. V shed 0 bases, J shed 2 bases, and the junction held 4 bases outside the gene matches. The germline CDR1 and CDR2 sequences are SGHRS and YFSETQ. This rearrangement joins TRBV5-1 to TRBJ2-5; 10 nucleotides line up with TRBD1. This TCR came from a human donor with COVID-19. The sequenced sample was cultured CD4+ T cells from blood. CDR3 region: CASSLAGTGDQETQYF. DNA for the CDR3: TGCGCCAGCAGCTTGGCCGGGACAGGGGATCAAGAGACCCAGTACTTC. Full variable domain (outside the CDR3, taken from reference TRBV5-1 and TRBJ2-5): KAGVTQTPRYLIKTRGQQVTLSCSPISGHRSVSWYQQTPGQGLQFLFEYFSETQRNKGNFPGRFSGRQFSNSRSEMNVSTLELGDSALYLCASSLAGTGDQETQYFGPGTRLLVL.